This T cell receptor (beta chain) was sequenced during a study of regulatory T cells in long-lasting Graves disease. Points from the study as a whole: The study found lower TCR diversity in persistent Graves' patients than in newly diagnosed ones. Patients with persistent disease showed a bias toward TRBV28, TRBJ1-2 and TRBJ2-5.

Remarks on this clonotype: Antigen unknown. The junction departs from the called germline gene at one end, perhaps through a read error.

The CDR3 spans 13 residues. Germline V gene sequence: CDR1 DFQATT, CDR2 SNEGSKA (reference sequence). Time point noted: newly diagnosed GD, antithyroid drugs for less than 3 months. With RNA extracted from PBMCs as input, the TCR library was made. For TCR beta, libraries came from iRepertoire HTBI primers and Arm-PCR of CDR3 regions. TCRdb independently ran MiXCR on the multiplex PCR reads; one entry per CDR3 protein. Here the sample spans around 450,000 distinct CDR3 sequences, roughly 15% being singletons. These same records also appear under a second study, on T cells in Graves' hyperthyroidism and ophthalmopathy.

J is TRBJ1-5 and V is TRBV20-1, with unresolved D. This sequence was found in a woman in her 40s with Graves disease. Sequencing used peripheral blood mononuclear cells (PBMCs), obtained at new diagnosis, from a patient treated with antithyroid drugs. The CDR3 is CSAGEDSNQPQHF. The DNA for the CDR3 is TGCAGTGCTGGAGAGGACAGCAATCAGCCCCAGCATTTT.